One sample yielded the 22 T cell receptor beta chains listed below, sequenced in a study of T cell responses to AZD1222 COVID-19 vaccine. Repertoires were generated with immunoSEQ multiplex PCR, while TCRdb's copy carries only in-frame clones and drops some. The sample has 96,000 or so clones, 89% seen once. Sequencing used peripheral blood, obtained on day 0 of AZD1222 vaccination. The receptors were gathered from an adult in good health.

Note on this clone: The junction and the germline gene differ at one end; a read error may be behind it. J is TRBJ1-1 and V is TRBV29-1; a weak D match, TRBD1 (5 bases). Germline values: CDR1 SQVTM, CDR2 ANQGSEA. The CDR3 totals 14 residues. The CDR3 DNA is TGCAGCGTTACCCGACAGAGCGTGAAGACTGAAGCTTTCTTT. It specifies CSVTRQSVKTEAFF.

The V and J genes are TRBV18 and TRBJ1-2; D is unresolved. Germline CDR1 is KGHSH and CDR2 is LQKENI. V shed 2 bases and J shed 8 bases, with 12 bases lying between them. CDR3 size: 13 residues. The CDR3 DNA reads TGTGCCAGCTCACCAGAGGAATTGGGAGGCTACACCTTC. This gives the protein CASSPEELGGYTF.

The table lists this clone with a few counts. This chain links TRBV9 with TRBJ1-1; possibly TRBD1 for D (5 bases). Per the germline V gene, CDR1 is SGDLS and CDR2 is YYNGEE. CDR3 length: 12 residues. The germline V and J ends were trimmed by 4 bases and 10 bases, with 14 bases remaining between them. The CDR3 coding sequence is TGTGCCAGCAGCTCCAGTGAGGGGCGAGCTTTCTTT. Translating gives CASSSSEGRAFF.

As concerns this clone: The sample has other DNA sequences that encode this CDR3 too. The chain recombines TRBV29-1 with TRBJ2-3; D unresolved. Germline V gives CDR1 SQVTM, CDR2 ANQGSEA. This CDR3 region has 10 residues. V was shortened by 6 bases and J by 2 bases, with 3 bases between the two germline ends. This CDR3 reads CSVDTDTQYF. As DNA, the CDR3 is TGCAGCGTAGACACAGATACGCAGTATTTT.

This clone was counted once. The chain recombines TRBV2 with TRBJ2-7; 7 nucleotides agree with TRBD1. Trimming removed 7 bases from V and 6 bases from J; junction bases left unmatched: 15. The CDR3 sequence is 15 residues long. CDR1 is SNHLY and CDR2 is FYNNEI in the germline V gene. CDR3 coding DNA: TGTGCCAGCACCAAAAGTCGGGACAGCAGGCGCGAGCAGTACTTC. Translating gives CASTKSRDSRREQYF.

The chain employs TRBV24-1 and TRBJ1-2; D might be TRBD1 (5 bases). The germline CDR1 and CDR2 sequences are KGHDR and SFDVKD. The CDR3 consists of 13 residues. Trimming removed 6 bases at V and 8 bases at J, with 15 bases between. The CDR3 loop is CATSKGRGDGYTF. The CDR3 nucleotides are TGTGCCACCAGTAAAGGGCGAGGGGACGGCTACACCTTC.

This clone was found once. The rearrangement uses TRBV28 and TRBJ1-5; 11 nucleotides match TRBD1. This CDR3 spans 15 amino acids. Per the germline V gene, CDR1 is MDHEN and CDR2 is SYDVKM. With V trimmed by 3 bases and J by 7 bases, 5 bases remained unmatched. The DNA of the CDR3 is TGTGCCAGCAGTTTCCCGGGACAGGGGGGCCAGCCCCAGCATTTT. The encoded protein is CASSFPGQGGQPQHF.

The CDR3 here is CATSPRANTGELFF. CDR3 sequence (DNA): TGTGCCACCAGTCCGAGGGCGAACACCGGGGAGCTGTTTTTT. The rearrangement joins TRBV24-1 to TRBJ2-2; D perhaps matches TRBD2 (5 bases). V lost 6 bases to trimming and J lost 0 bases, with 7 bases between them. The CDR3 runs 14 residues. CDR1 KGHDR and CDR2 SFDVKD come from the germline V gene.

The V call is TRBV6-2 or TRBV6-3, the J call TRBJ2-7; D is unclear. The germline gives CDR1 MNHEY, CDR2 SVGEGT. The CDR3 totals 15 residues. V was clipped by 6 bases and J by 2 bases, with 17 bases between them. This CDR3 is CASSQDETVPYEQYF. CDR3 nucleotides: TGTGCCAGCAGCCAAGACGAGACGGTACCCTACGAGCAGTACTTC.

V is TRBV5-1 and J is TRBJ1-1; 8 bases agree with TRBD1. Germline CDR1 is SGHRS and CDR2 is YFSETQ. With V trimmed by 5 bases and J by 0 bases, 0 bases remained unmatched. CDR3 length: 13 amino acids. The CDR3 is CASRDRVNTEAFF. The CDR3 nucleotides read TGCGCCAGCAGGGACAGGGTGAACACTGAAGCTTTCTTT.

The rearrangement joins TRBV28 to TRBJ1-2; 10 bases map to TRBD1. The CDR3 has 15 amino acids. CDR1 is MDHEN, CDR2 SYDVKM, per germline. The V and J ends lost 3 bases and 8 bases, in that order; junction bases with no gene match: 9. The CDR3 sequence: CASSFADRGRWGYTF. The CDR3 coding sequence is TGTGCCAGCAGTTTCGCTGACAGGGGGCGTTGGGGCTACACCTTC.

V gene TRBV18 combines with J gene TRBJ1-3; D ambiguous. Germline V gene sequence: CDR1 KGHSH, CDR2 LQKENI. Trimming removed 1 base from V and 0 bases from J, with 7 bases in between. This CDR3 is built from 15 residues. The CDR3 sequence: CASSPLQRSGNTIYF. The CDR3 region has the DNA TGTGCCAGCTCACCACTACAACGCTCTGGAAACACCATATATTTT.

This CDR3 is CASSLISDGLNTEAFF. The DNA for the CDR3 is TGTGCCAGCAGTCTTATCTCCGACGGATTGAACACTGAAGCTTTCTTT. The chain uses TRBV27 and TRBJ1-1; D gene uncertain. V gave up 5 bases and J gave up 0 bases, with 16 bases separating them. From germline, CDR1 is MNHEY and CDR2 SMNVEV (reference sequence). The CDR3 length is 16 residues.

V usage is TRBV10-1 and J usage is TRBJ1-2; unclear D gene. Germline lookup yields CDR1 WNHNN and CDR2 SYGVQD (reference sequence). Trimming cost V 0 bases and J 4 bases, with 9 bases left between them. The CDR3 has 14 amino acids. CDR3 DNA sequence: TGCGCCAGCAGTGAGTCGACCGGACCCTATGGCTACACCTTC. This codes for CASSESTGPYGYTF.

This chain joins TRBV11-2 and TRBJ1-2; no reliable D call. The CDR3 is made up of 13 amino acids. The germline V and J ends were trimmed by 4 bases and 0 bases, with 6 bases remaining between them. Germline lookup yields CDR1 SGHAT and CDR2 FQNNGV. This CDR3 is CASSSGPNYGYTF. CDR3 nucleotides: TGTGCCAGCAGCTCAGGACCTAACTATGGCTACACCTTC.

The V call is TRBV6-2 or TRBV6-3, the J call TRBJ1-1, with D unclear. This CDR3 has 13 amino acids. Germline CDR1 reads MNHEY; CDR2 reads SVGEGT. The germline V and J ends were trimmed by 0 bases and 8 bases, with 10 bases remaining between them. This CDR3 is CASSYSPRYEAFF. For the CDR3, the DNA is TGTGCCAGCAGTTACTCGCCTAGGTACGAAGCTTTCTTT.

This chain joins TRBV2 and TRBJ1-6, with 7 bases that match TRBD1. In germline, CDR1 is SNHLY, CDR2 FYNNEI. This CDR3 contains 15 residues. After removal of 2 bases from V and 10 bases from J, the junction contained 8 bases not matched to a gene. The CDR3 sequence: CASSEIEGAGSPLHF. CDR3 bases: TGTGCCAGCAGTGAAATTGAGGGGGCGGGGTCACCCCTCCACTTT.

This chain uses TRBV9 with TRBJ1-4; maybe TRBD1 (6 bases). This CDR3 region has 15 residues. From germline, CDR1 is SGDLS and CDR2 YYNGEE. V gave up 4 bases and J gave up 7 bases, with 17 bases separating them. CDR3 DNA: TGTGCCAGCAGCCCCTGGGGGGGGCTGGGTGAAAAACTGTTTTTT. Protein: CASSPWGGLGEKLFF.

The rearrangement uses TRBV5-8 and TRBJ1-6; D might be TRBD1 (6 bases). The germline V gene encodes CDR1 SGHTS and CDR2 YDEGEE. The CDR3 loop spans 14 amino acids. Trimming removed 0 bases from V and 8 bases from J, with 9 bases in between. CDR3 nucleotides: TGTGCCAGCAGCTTGGAGCAGGGGCATTCACCCCTCCACTTT. The encoded protein is CASSLEQGHSPLHF.

The chain has TRBV5-1 and TRBJ2-1, with 12 bases fitting TRBD2. Germline values: CDR1 SGHRS, CDR2 YFSETQ. The CDR3 has 16 residues. The V gene end was trimmed by 4 bases and the J gene end by 3 bases; junction bases not matched to a gene: 5. CDR3 sequence (DNA): TGCGCCAGCAGCGTGACTAGCGGGGGAGACTACAATGAGCAGTTCTTC. Its translation: CASSVTSGGDYNEQFF.

The chain recombines TRBV27 with TRBJ1-5; D not resolved. The CDR3 consists of 16 residues. Trimming took off 5 bases at V and 1 base at J, with 15 bases between the two ends. CDR1 and CDR2 (germline): MNHEY, SMNVEV (reference sequence). The CDR3 DNA follows: TGTGCCAGCAGTCCAACACCCGGCTTAAGCAATCAGCCCCAGCATTTT. It encodes CASSPTPGLSNQPQHF.

This chain links TRBV5-6 with TRBJ1-3; TRBD1 matches 9 bases. Per germline, CDR1 SGHDT and CDR2 YYEEEE. The CDR3 has 15 residues. The junction had 9 bases not matched to a gene; V was cut back by 7 bases and J by 4 bases. Here the CDR3 reads CASGLGQGPGNTIYF. The CDR3, as DNA: TGTGCCAGCGGATTGGGACAGGGCCCGGGAAACACCATATATTTT.